This TCR beta chain was observed in a study of beta chain features in type 1 diabetes. Study-wide results and limits: Shorter TCRB CDR3s, moderately but significantly so, marked every one of the four CD4+ subsets in Type 1 diabetes patients.

Expressed TCRB transcripts were sequenced because the entire RNA isolate underwent reverse transcription. Sequencing used immunoSEQ multiplex PCR; TCRdb keeps in-frame clones, though not all of them. The table lists 400,000 or so clones, around 13% of them singletons. The V end lost 0 bases, the J end lost 4 bases, and 19 bases lay between the germline ends. CDR1 LGHNA and CDR2 YSLEER come from the germline V gene. The CDR3 covers 18 residues. Of note for this clone: Its matching antigen is unknown.

The chain has TRBV4-3 and TRBJ2-4; D may be TRBD2 (6 bases). The sequence came from a woman younger than 35 with type 1 diabetes. Sequences were obtained from naive CD4+ T cells from blood. In DNA form, the CDR3 reads TGCGCCAGCAGCCAAGATACCGGGGGTAGTTTCAAGAAAAACATTCAGTACTTC. This codes for CASSQDTGGSFKKNIQYF.